This T cell receptor (beta chain) was profiled in a study of blood T cell repertoires in COVID-19 (dated by TCRdb to the early 2020s). For the study in its entirety: Samples covering the acute and convalescent phases of COVID-19 were provided by collaborators in the United States, Italy and Spain. Where available, HLA class I and class II types were obtained from metadata supplied by the sample provider rather than from assay-based typing. Nearly every sample came with metadata listing a de-identified subject ID, COVID-19 status, age in years and sex. The repertoires were released in a freely available public database intended as a resource for research on the immune response to SARS-CoV-2. Samples were obtained from the ongoing ImmuneRACE study (first 160 participants) and from 1,200 or so subjects provided by 6 global collaborators. The dataset comprised deeply sampled blood TCRbeta repertoires from subjects exposed to, actively infected with, or recovered from COVID-19. The prospective study material was composed of cDNA or gDNA derived from T cells, B-cell-depleted T cells, or PBMCs.

This clone was recorded a few times. The specificity of this receptor is unknown. Base qualities are not provided; no much larger clone lies one nucleotide away. The collaborating institutions used their own protocols to collect whole blood in K2EDTA tubes. Collaborator samples were shipped for TCRbeta analysis as frozen whole blood, isolated PBMCs, or DNA extracted from either sample type. The CDR3 has 18 amino acids, counting the end cysteine and phenylalanine. The DNA shown is the 54-base CDR3, in frame from base 1. From the germline V gene (reference sequence), CDR1 is SEHNR and CDR2 is FQNEAQ. V loses 3 bases at its end and J loses 4 bases; junction bases beyond the gene matches: 5. Points the paper makes about the study in general: How much clinical and demographic metadata was included differed by source and by participant, and the metadata was provided uncurated.

TCRbeta CDR3 regions were amplified from genomic DNA using the immunoSEQ Assay, a bias-controlled multiplex PCR. The source study handled its data this way. The number of nucleated cells in each sample was estimated by amplification of reference gene primers within the assay. Sequence reads were collapsed and filtered to measure the absolute abundance of every unique TCRbeta CDR3 rearrangement. For each sample, productive Simpson clonality was calculated as the square root of Simpson's diversity index over productive rearrangements. The source is immuneACCESS, and TCRdb retained only in-frame sequences with V and J called. Part of the clones is not carried over; for the studies checked, unresolved V genes explain less than half of this, and the remainder is unexplained. V, J and clone size are taken as reported in that table, and D and trimming were inferred from the DNA itself. The sample table shows approximately 110,000 clones, and 80% to 90% are seen once. Around 3.5% of the sample goes to the ten largest clones.

The V and J genes are TRBV7-9 and TRBJ2-2; TRBD2 matches 16 bases in the middle. The receptor's source is a man in his forties or fifties with acute or convalescent COVID-19. Sequencing was done on a sample of peripheral blood. The CDR3 protein: CASSLGLAGGPGTGELFF. In nucleotides, the sequence is TGTGCCAGCAGCTTGGGACTAGCGGGGGGGCCGGGCACCGGGGAGCTGTTTTTT.